This T cell receptor (beta chain) was profiled in a study of post-analysis software for immune sequencing data. About the study: Relapsing-remitting, secondary progressive and progressive-relapsing multiple sclerosis were all included among the disease courses. The study, taken as a whole, reports: Normalized Chao1 diversity in multiple sclerosis patients fell significantly below that of controls. Samples from one preparation batch, clustered by F measure, grouped strongly together. Relative to controls, patients had a few TRBV segments at higher frequency, with TRBV5-6, TRBV5-1 and TRBV20-1 among these.

CDR1 and CDR2 (germline): SGHVS, FQNEAQ. The CDR3 is made up of 20 amino acids. The V gene end was trimmed by 4 bases and the J gene end by 5 bases; junction bases not matched to a gene: 18. Points on this clonotype: Its antigen is not known.

Researchers reported that TCR beta cDNA libraries carried unique molecular identifiers. Yield was roughly 0.5 million cDNA molecules from approximately 0.95 to 9.8 million T cells. TCRdb re-analysed the PCR reads in MiXCR, keeping a single row per CDR3 protein. Found here are some 690,000 distinct CDR3 sequences, 25% to 30% of them singletons; the top ten hold approximately 0.55%. V gene TRBV7-8 combines with J gene TRBJ2-1; 12 positions match TRBD2. Sequenced sample: blood. This TCR was recovered from a girl aged 10 to 17 with multiple sclerosis. CDR3 region: CASSSERIPGLAGNHNEQFF. The CDR3 DNA sequence: TGTGCCAGCAGCTCCGAACGTATCCCGGGACTAGCGGGCAACCACAATGAGCAGTTCTTC.